These 25 T cell receptor beta chains came from one sample sequenced in a study of T cell responses to AZD1222 COVID-19 vaccine. Profiling relied on immunoSEQ multiplex PCR, and the TCRdb table lists in-frame clones only, not all of them. The sample records under 150,000 clones, 85% to 95% being singletons. The starting material was peripheral blood, obtained on day 0 of AZD1222 vaccination. The receptors were gathered from an adult in good health.

The chain uses TRBV5-6 and TRBJ2-7, with a tentative D call TRBD1 (5 bases). CDR1 is SGHDT, CDR2 YYEEEE, per germline. This CDR3 comprises 14 residues. Trimming stripped 2 bases from V and 0 bases from J, with 9 bases between. In DNA, the CDR3 is TGTGCCAGCAGCTTAGCAGGGAACTCCTACGAGCAGTACTTC. This translates into CASSLAGNSYEQYF.

J is TRBJ2-7 and V is TRBV30; tentatively, D is TRBD1 (5 bases). V lost 5 bases and J 7 bases, leaving 12 bases between the germline ends. Looked up from germline, CDR1 is GTSNPN and CDR2 is SVGIG (reference sequence). This CDR3 has 11 amino acids. CDR3 region: CAWGWTNEQYF. The DNA of the CDR3 is TGTGCCTGGGGCTGGACAAATGAGCAGTACTTC.

The chain couples TRBV27 to TRBJ1-6; tentative D call: TRBD1 (5 bases). Per the germline V gene, CDR1 is MNHEY and CDR2 is SMNVEV (reference sequence). The CDR3 is 15 residues long. The V end lost 6 bases, the J end lost 8 bases, and 17 bases lay between the germline ends. As DNA, the CDR3 is TGTGCCAGCAGCCCCCGCGGGAGGGGAGATTCACCCCTCCACTTT. This gives the protein CASSPRGRGDSPLHF.

CDR3 nucleotide sequence: TGTGCCAGCAGTATTTCAGGGGGCTGGGAAAAACTGTTTTTT. It specifies CASSISGGWEKLFF. This rearrangement joins TRBV27 to TRBJ1-4, with TRBD1 matching over 8 bases. Germline loops: CDR1 MNHEY, CDR2 SMNVEV (reference sequence). The CDR3 is made up of 14 amino acids. With 5 bases clipped from V and 8 bases from J, the junction kept 7 bases outside the gene matches.

This clone has just one count. The chain combines TRBV4-1 with TRBJ2-5; D may correspond to TRBD1 or TRBD2 (5 bases each). The CDR3 contains 14 residues. Per germline, CDR1 MGHRA and CDR2 YSYEKL. V dropped 4 bases and J dropped 3 bases, with 12 bases sitting between them. The CDR3 DNA follows: TGCGCCAGCAGCCCAGGAGTGGGGGAAGAGACCCAGTACTTC. Protein sequence: CASSPGVGEETQYF.

The V call is TRBV11-3, the J call TRBJ2-1; 7 bases line up with TRBD2. Trimming at V came to 1 base and at J to 3 bases, leaving 9 bases not matched to a gene. Germline V gene lookup returns CDR1 SGHNT and CDR2 YENEEA. CDR3 size: 17 residues. The CDR3 is CASSLGGGESVYNEQFF. DNA of the CDR3: TGTGCCAGCAGCTTAGGCGGGGGTGAGAGTGTCTACAATGAGCAGTTCTTC.

The chain joins TRBV6-5 to TRBJ1-1, with a tentative D call TRBD1 (5 bases). CDR1 and CDR2 from the germline V gene are MNHEY and SVGAGI. The CDR3 runs 13 residues. Deletions cut 7 bases from V and 1 base from J, with 10 bases between. The CDR3 DNA sequence: TGTGCCAGCATATTAACAGGGAACACTGAAGCTTTCTTT. Translating gives CASILTGNTEAFF.

With respect to this clone: The sample has other DNA sequences that encode this CDR3 too. CDR3 protein: CASSFGQNTEAFF. Written as DNA, the CDR3 is TGCGCCAGCAGCTTCGGACAAAACACTGAAGCTTTCTTT. The rearrangement joins TRBV5-1 to TRBJ1-1, with D possibly being TRBD1 (5 bases). Trimming cost V 2 bases and J 2 bases, with 7 bases left between them. The CDR3 consists of 13 residues. Germline assignment: CDR1 SGHRS and CDR2 YFSETQ.

This chain connects TRBV5-6 to TRBJ2-3; 11 nucleotides line up with TRBD2. Germline V lookup: CDR1 SGHDT, CDR2 YYEEEE. Trimming cost V 3 bases and J 5 bases; bases outside gene matches: 8. This CDR3 contains 16 residues. The CDR3 nucleotides read TGTGCCAGCAGCTCCCTTAGCGGGGGGGCAGGAGATACGCAGTATTTT. Its translation is CASSSLSGGAGDTQYF.

V usage is TRBV24-1 and J usage is TRBJ2-7, with D possibly being TRBD1 (5 bases). Germline CDR1 and CDR2: KGHDR and SFDVKD. The CDR3 totals 14 residues. With 9 bases removed from V and 5 bases from J, the gap between germline ends came to 19 bases. Here the CDR3 reads CATPLGAWSDEQYF. In nucleotides, the CDR3 is TGTGCCACCCCCTTAGGGGCATGGTCGGACGAGCAGTACTTC.

This chain links TRBV7-3 with TRBJ2-5; the D gene could be TRBD1 or TRBD2 (5 bases each). CDR3 length equals 15 residues. Germline loops: CDR1 SGHTA, CDR2 FQGTGA. The V gene lost 5 bases and the J gene lost 1 base, with 14 bases spanning the gap. The CDR3 here is CASSRIPGPQETQYF. The CDR3 DNA is TGTGCCAGCAGCCGCATCCCGGGACCCCAAGAGACCCAGTACTTC.

The rearrangement links TRBV20-1 to TRBJ2-5; no firm D call. V lost 5 bases and J 5 bases, leaving 9 bases between the germline ends. Per the germline V gene, CDR1 is DFQATT and CDR2 is SNEGSKA (reference sequence). This CDR3 is built from 11 residues. The CDR3 region has the DNA TGCAGTGCTTATGAACAGGAGACCCAGTACTTC. This encodes CSAYEQETQYF.

The chain recombines TRBV9 with TRBJ1-3; perhaps TRBD1 as D (5 bases). Germline V gene lookup returns CDR1 SGDLS and CDR2 YYNGEE. The germline V and J ends were trimmed by 0 bases and 0 bases, with 10 bases remaining between them. The CDR3 is 16 amino acids. The CDR3 DNA reads TGTGCCAGCAGCGTAGGTGGGGGGATCTCTGGAAACACCATATATTTT. Its translation: CASSVGGGISGNTIYF.

The V gene is TRBV3-1 (or the pseudogene TRBV3-2), the J gene TRBJ1-2; no clear D. The CDR3 runs to 13 residues. CDR1 is LGHDT and CDR2 is YNNKEL in the germline V gene (reference sequence). Trimming took off 2 bases at V and 13 bases at J, with 17 bases between the two ends. The CDR3 region has the DNA TGTGCCAGCAGCCAAAGCCCGGGGTTCTTCGGCACCTTC. Translating it yields CASSQSPGFFGTF.

The chain combines TRBV9 with TRBJ2-1; 14 positions match TRBD2. CDR3 size: 15 residues. J gave up 10 bases and V 4 bases, and 7 bases lay outside the gene matches. CDR1 is SGDLS, CDR2 YYNGEE, per germline. The CDR3: CASSPRTSGGPEQFF. The DNA of the CDR3 is TGTGCCAGCAGCCCTCGGACTAGCGGGGGGCCCGAGCAGTTCTTC.

This clone appeared a single time. The V and J genes are TRBV9 and TRBJ2-1, with 9 bases fitting TRBD2. V dropped 0 bases and J dropped 7; count of bases not matched to a gene: 2. This CDR3 has 14 residues. Germline V lookup: CDR1 SGDLS, CDR2 YYNGEE. The CDR3 spells CASSVVAGDNEQFF. CDR3 DNA sequence: TGTGCCAGCAGCGTAGTAGCGGGAGATAATGAGCAGTTCTTC.

This clone showed up just a few times. The rearrangement uses TRBV2 and TRBJ2-7; TRBD1 agrees at 7 bases. Germline lookup yields CDR1 SNHLY and CDR2 FYNNEI. The V and J ends lost 6 bases and 0 bases, in that order; junction bases with no gene match: 5. The CDR3 runs to 14 residues. CDR3 residues: CASRPTGDSYEQYF. In nucleotides, the CDR3 is TGTGCCAGCAGACCAACAGGGGACTCCTACGAGCAGTACTTC.

The chain carries TRBV18 and TRBJ1-1; 11 bases align to TRBD1. The junction had 6 bases not matched to a gene; V was cut back by 3 bases and J by 6 bases. The CDR3 totals 15 residues. The germline CDR1 and CDR2 sequences are KGHSH and LQKENI. DNA of the CDR3: TGTGCCAGCTCACCTTCGGGGACAGGGGGGTCTGAAGCTTTCTTT. It codes for CASSPSGTGGSEAFF.

The CDR3, as DNA: TGTGCCAGTAGTCAAAGACAGCCGATCTCTGGAAACACCATATATTTT. It translates to CASSQRQPISGNTIYF. The rearrangement links TRBV19 to TRBJ1-3; the D gene is possibly TRBD1 (5 bases). Germline assignment: CDR1 LNHDA and CDR2 SQIVND (reference sequence). The CDR3 has 16 residues. The V gene lost 5 bases and the J gene lost 0 bases, with 14 bases spanning the gap.

The V call is TRBV20-1, the J call TRBJ2-3; tentative D call: TRBD2 (6 bases). Trimming shortened V by 3 bases and J by 3 bases, and 13 bases separated the two germline ends. The CDR3 totals 14 residues. Germline CDR1 DFQATT, CDR2 SNEGSKA (reference sequence). The CDR3 coding sequence is TGCAGTGCTAGTCCCCGGGGGAGAACAGATACGCAGTATTTT. It codes for CSASPRGRTDTQYF.

CDR3 DNA: TGTGCCAGCAGCTTGATGTGGACATCTAGCACAGATACGCAGTATTTT. Its translation is CASSLMWTSSTDTQYF. The chain employs TRBV5-6 and TRBJ2-3, with D perhaps matching TRBD1 (5 bases). V shed 1 base and J shed 0 bases, with 12 bases lying between them. Germline values: CDR1 SGHDT, CDR2 YYEEEE. There are 16 residues in the CDR3.

This chain connects TRBV30 to TRBJ2-5; TRBD2 matches 11 bases. The CDR3 contains 17 residues. Looked up from germline, CDR1 is GTSNPN and CDR2 is SVGIG (reference sequence). The J segment lost 7 bases and the V segment lost 0 bases, leaving 13 bases of the junction unmatched. CDR3 sequence reads: CAWSVRRLAGLTGTQYF. The DNA for the CDR3 is TGTGCCTGGAGTGTACGCCGACTAGCGGGGTTGACGGGGACCCAGTACTTC.

The table lists this clone with a count of one. The J gene is TRBJ1-6, the V gene TRBV2; a weak D match, TRBD1 (5 bases). Per the germline V gene, CDR1 is SNHLY and CDR2 is FYNNEI. Trimming shortened V by 6 bases and J by 7 bases, and 13 bases separated the two germline ends. The CDR3 sequence is 14 residues long. The CDR3 reads CASSPPRENSPLHF. The CDR3 bases are TGTGCCAGCAGCCCCCCCAGGGAAAATTCACCCCTCCACTTT.

This clone was seen more than once but under ten times. The chain recombines TRBV15 with TRBJ1-1, with D possibly matching TRBD1 (5 bases). CDR3 size: 17 residues. V was trimmed by 0 bases and J by 10 bases, leaving 24 bases between them. Germline V CDR1 and CDR2: LNHNV, YYDKDF (reference sequence). The CDR3 coding sequence is TGTGCCACCAGCAGAGATCGCAATTGGGACCGGGGGTCTTCAGCTTTCTTT. Residues: CATSRDRNWDRGSSAFF. The full variable domain, completed using reference TRBV15 and TRBJ1-1, is DAMVIQNPRYQVTQFGKPVTLSCSQTLNHNVMYWYQQKSSQAPKLLFHYYDKDFNNEADTPDNFQSRRPNTSFCFLDIRSPGLGDTAMYLCATSRDRNWDRGSSAFFGQGTRLTVV.

This clone appeared once. This sequence joins TRBV6-5 and TRBJ1-2, with D possibly matching TRBD1 (5 bases). Germline CDR1 and CDR2: MNHEY and SVGAGI. This CDR3 spans 15 amino acids. V was trimmed by 0 bases and J by 8 bases, leaving 16 bases between them. In nucleotides, the CDR3 is TGTGCCAGCAGTTACTCGGGGGGGGAGGTAGGAGGCTACACCTTC. It is translated as CASSYSGGEVGGYTF.